The 24 T cell receptor beta chains below come from one sample, sequenced in a study of response to subunit inactivated influenza vaccine. TCRdb itself ran the RT-PCR reads through MiXCR, one entry per CDR3 protein. The table has about 830,000 distinct CDR3 sequences, 15% to 20% seen once. The sequenced sample was PBMCs from blood, obtained roughly 5 days after vaccination. The receptors were gathered from a man aged 50-60 years who received an inactivated influenza vaccine.

CDR3 sequence: CAIRSSGRGNEQFF. For the CDR3, the DNA is TGTGCCATCCGTTCTAGCGGGAGGGGTAATGAGCAGTTCTTC. This chain uses TRBV10-3 with TRBJ2-1; 12 bases line up with TRBD2. Trimming at V came to 8 bases and at J to 7 bases, leaving 6 bases not matched to a gene. In germline, CDR1 is ENHRY, CDR2 SYGVKD. The CDR3 sequence is 14 residues long.

The chain combines TRBV6-6 with TRBJ1-2, with 7 bases fitting TRBD1. The V segment lost 5 bases and the J segment 8 bases; nucleotides outside the gene matches: 5. This CDR3 is 12 amino acids long. Germline V gives CDR1 MNHNY, CDR2 SVGAGI (reference sequence). The CDR3 DNA follows: TGTGCCAGCAGTAACCAGGGGGGCGGCTACACCTTC. Amino acids: CASSNQGGGYTF.

The chain employs TRBV25-1 and TRBJ1-4; D unresolved. Germline V CDR1 and CDR2: MGHDK, SYGVNS. The CDR3 has 14 residues. Trimming removed 1 base at V and 5 bases at J, with 8 bases between. CDR3 sequence reads: CASSESLGNEKLFF. As DNA, the CDR3 is TGTGCCAGCAGTGAATCGTTGGGGAATGAAAAACTGTTTTTT.

The chain employs TRBV20-1 and TRBJ1-1; possibly TRBD1 for D (5 bases). The CDR3 contains 13 residues. Germline CDR1 reads DFQATT; CDR2 reads SNEGSKA (reference sequence). V gave up 3 bases and J gave up 6 bases, with 14 bases separating them. CDR3 region: CSASPTVSSEAFF. The CDR3 DNA is TGCAGTGCTAGCCCGACAGTCTCATCTGAAGCTTTCTTT.

There are a few counts of this clonotype. The chain has TRBV28 and TRBJ2-3; 11 nucleotides agree with TRBD2. This CDR3 has 20 amino acids. Germline lookup yields CDR1 MDHEN and CDR2 SYDVKM. V trimming: 5 bases; J trimming: 2 bases; junction bases outside the gene matches: 18. The CDR3 spells CASSPTTSLAGGPDTDTQYF. The CDR3 DNA sequence: TGTGCCAGCAGTCCCACCACCTCCTTAGCGGGAGGGCCGGACACAGATACGCAGTATTTT.

The sample holds a few counts of this clonotype. This chain connects TRBV6-5 to TRBJ2-3; the D is unclear. Trimming pared 2 bases from V and 4 bases from J, leaving 10 bases between. Germline CDR1 is MNHEY and CDR2 is SVGAGI. The CDR3 is 14 amino acids. The CDR3 DNA follows: TGTGCCAGCAGTTACGAGCTCAGTGCAGATACGCAGTATTTT. Translation: CASSYELSADTQYF.

The rearrangement links TRBV4-3 to TRBJ2-2; 8 nucleotides match TRBD1. Germline CDR1 and CDR2: LGHNA and YSLEER. V shed 2 bases and J 5 bases; nucleotides not matched to a gene: 1. The CDR3 totals 14 residues. CDR3 sequence (DNA): TGCGCCAGCAGCCAAAGACAGGGGACCGGGGAGCTGTTTTTT. This codes for CASSQRQGTGELFF.

This clonotype was seen a few times. V and J are TRBV29-1 and TRBJ2-3; 10 bases line up with TRBD2. This CDR3 spans 14 amino acids. Germline values: CDR1 SQVTM, CDR2 ANQGSEA. Losses at the gene ends were 4 bases for V and 3 bases for J; bases not matched to a gene: 4. The CDR3 sequence: CSVGLGLATDTQYF. As DNA, the CDR3 is TGCAGCGTTGGACTGGGACTAGCGACAGATACGCAGTATTTT.

This clonotype was found a few times. The chain carries TRBV12-3 or TRBV12-4 and TRBJ2-1; 7 bases align to TRBD1. This CDR3 has 15 amino acids. The V segment lost 2 bases and the J segment 3 bases; nucleotides outside the gene matches: 4. CDR3 in DNA: TGTGCCAGCAGTTTACCGGGACAGAACTACAATGAGCAGTTCTTC. The encoded protein is CASSLPGQNYNEQFF.

The rearrangement uses TRBV20-1 and TRBJ2-1; 7 bases line up with TRBD2. The CDR3 runs to 14 residues. The J segment lost 11 bases and the V segment lost 3 bases, leaving 13 bases of the junction unmatched. Germline loops: CDR1 DFQATT, CDR2 SNEGSKA (reference sequence). DNA of the CDR3: TGCAGTGCTAGCGTGGGCGAAGCGGGAAATAAGCAGTTCTTC. Its protein product is CSASVGEAGNKQFF.

V usage is TRBV7-9 and J usage is TRBJ2-4, with D maybe TRBD2 (7 bases). The CDR3 is made up of 16 amino acids. Germline values: CDR1 SEHNR, CDR2 FQNEAQ (reference sequence). V lost 1 base, J lost 0 bases, and 10 bases lay in between. As DNA, the CDR3 is TGTGCCAGCAGCTTAGGGGGGGGCACAGCCAAAAACATTCAGTACTTC. Encoded protein: CASSLGGGTAKNIQYF.

The chain carries TRBV9 and TRBJ1-4; 7 bases line up with TRBD1. CDR1 is SGDLS and CDR2 is YYNGEE in the germline V gene. Trimming at V came to 3 bases and at J to 2 bases, leaving 4 bases not matched to a gene. This CDR3 contains 15 residues. As DNA, the CDR3 is TGTGCCAGCAGCGCTCAGACAGGGACTAATGAAAAACTGTTTTTT. This translates into CASSAQTGTNEKLFF.

The V and J genes are TRBV28 and TRBJ2-1, with 9 bases identical to TRBD2. CDR1 is MDHEN and CDR2 is SYDVKM in the germline V gene. After removal of 4 bases from V and 4 bases from J, the junction contained 11 bases not matched to a gene. The CDR3 sequence is 17 residues long. CDR3 in amino acids: CASSSPSGTSFYNEQFF. CDR3 sequence (DNA): TGTGCCAGCAGTTCACCATCCGGGACTAGCTTTTACAATGAGCAGTTCTTC. Variable domain in full (rest from reference TRBV28 and TRBJ2-1): DVKVTQSSRYLVKRTGEKVFLECVQDMDHENMFWYRQDPGLGLRLIYFSYDVKMKEKGDIPEGYSVSREKKERFSLILESASTNQTSMYLCASSSPSGTSFYNEQFFGPGTRLTVL.

The chain joins TRBV6-5 to TRBJ2-5; D possibly corresponds to TRBD2 (5 bases). This CDR3 has 12 residues. V shed 8 bases and J shed 3 bases, with 10 bases lying between them. CDR1 is MNHEY and CDR2 is SVGAGI in the germline V gene. The CDR3 DNA reads TGTGCCAGCGGGCGAGGGAAAGAGACCCAGTACTTC. Translated, it gives CASGRGKETQYF.

This chain connects TRBV13 to TRBJ2-7; TRBD2 aligns across 15 bases. Looked up from germline, CDR1 is PRHDT and CDR2 is FYEKMQ (reference sequence). CDR3 length equals 15 residues. The ends lost 5 bases at V and 6 bases at J; junction bases unmatched: 5. The CDR3 loop reads CASSPGLAGGGEQYF. DNA for the CDR3: TGTGCCAGCAGCCCGGGACTAGCGGGGGGAGGCGAGCAGTACTTC.

This clonotype was counted at least ten times. The chain uses TRBV10-3 and TRBJ2-3, with 12 bases fitting TRBD1. The V gene's germline CDR1 is ENHRY and CDR2 SYGVKD. The length of the CDR3 is 16 residues. V shed 6 bases, J shed 5 bases, and the junction held 9 bases outside the gene matches. CDR3 coding DNA: TGTGCCATCAGCAACTCTTGGGACAGGGGGCAAGATACGCAGTATTTT. Amino acid sequence: CAISNSWDRGQDTQYF.

The CDR3 is CASSLNGISGNTIYF. The DNA of the CDR3 is TGTGCCAGCAGTTTAAACGGGATCTCTGGAAACACCATATATTTT. The chain joins TRBV12-3 or TRBV12-4 to TRBJ1-3, with D hard to call. This CDR3 contains 15 residues. V lost 2 bases and J 0 bases, leaving 8 bases between the germline ends.

This clonotype appeared a few times. V usage is TRBV2 and J usage is TRBJ2-7, with 13 bases that match TRBD2. The V segment lost 5 bases and the J segment 4 bases; nucleotides outside the gene matches: 8. This CDR3 contains 16 residues. From germline, CDR1 is SNHLY and CDR2 FYNNEI. The CDR3 DNA reads TGTGCCAGCAGTAAAGGGACTAGCGGGATGAGGTACGAGCAGTACTTC. Its protein product is CASSKGTSGMRYEQYF.

The chain joins TRBV7-8 to TRBJ2-2, with D uncertain. The V end lost 3 bases, the J end lost 9 bases, and 14 bases lay between the germline ends. This CDR3 comprises 14 residues. CDR1 SGHVS and CDR2 FQNEAQ come from the germline V gene. In nucleotides, the CDR3 is TGTGCCAGCAGCTTGAGACCCGGAGCCCGGGAGCTGTTTTTT. Its protein product is CASSLRPGARELFF.

This clonotype was detected only a few times. The J gene is TRBJ2-5, the V gene TRBV5-6, with D tentatively TRBD1 or TRBD2 (6 bases each). This CDR3 spans 18 amino acids. V lost 4 bases and J 7 bases, leaving 29 bases between the germline ends. The germline gives CDR1 SGHDT, CDR2 YYEEEE. The CDR3 sequence: CASSDQTRDSGAIGTQYF. In DNA form, the CDR3 reads TGTGCCAGCAGCGACCAAACCAGGGACTCGGGGGCCATCGGGACCCAGTACTTC.

In this sample, this clonotype turned up a few times. The chain couples TRBV20-1 to TRBJ1-2; D gene uncertain. The V end was cut by 7 bases, the J end by 5 bases, with 8 bases between. This CDR3 contains 10 residues. CDR1 is DFQATT, CDR2 SNEGSKA, per germline (reference sequence). CDR3 DNA sequence: TGCAGTGTCATAGAATATGGCTACACCTTC. Its protein is CSVIEYGYTF.

This sequence joins TRBV7-2 and TRBJ2-1; 10 nucleotides agree with TRBD1. V lost 4 bases and J lost 3; bases outside the gene matches: 3. Germline CDR1 is SGHTA and CDR2 is FQGNSA. This CDR3 is 15 amino acids long. CDR3 sequence: CASSSDRGDYNEQFF. The CDR3 DNA reads as TGTGCCAGCAGCTCGGACAGGGGGGACTACAATGAGCAGTTCTTC. The complete variable domain, with remaining parts taken from reference TRBV7-2 and TRBJ2-1, reads GAGVSQSPSNKVTEKGKDVELRCDPISGHTALYWYRQSLGQGLEFLIYFQGNSAPDKSGLPSDRFSAERTGGSVSTLTIQRTQQEDSAVYLCASSSDRGDYNEQFFGPGTRLTVL.

The CDR3 DNA is TGTGCCATCAGTGAGTCAGTTGGGGCCTACAATGAGCAGTTCTTC. It specifies CAISESVGAYNEQFF. This chain links TRBV10-3 with TRBJ2-1; D not resolved. This CDR3 spans 15 amino acids. CDR1 is ENHRY and CDR2 is SYGVKD in the germline V gene. Trimming shortened V by 0 bases and J by 2 bases, and 8 bases separated the two germline ends.

There are a few counts of this clonotype. J is TRBJ2-7 and V is TRBV27; TRBD1 agrees at 9 bases. Germline V lookup: CDR1 MNHEY, CDR2 SMNVEV (reference sequence). The trim removed 6 bases at V and 6 bases at J, leaving 6 bases unmatched. The CDR3 is made up of 13 amino acids. CDR3 coding DNA: TGTGCCAGCAGCCACAGGGGGCCTAGCGAGCAGTACTTC. Translating it yields CASSHRGPSEQYF.